This T cell receptor beta chain was sequenced in a study of T cell repertoires in cytomegalovirus infection. Findings and caveats of the study: It was HLA-C-restricted CMV-specific TCR beta clonotypes that dominated the response ex vivo. Identification of carriers of CMV plus the relevant HLA was performed using cumulative public TCR beta family frequency.

TCRdb processed the reads anew with MiXCR; each CDR3 protein has one entry. The sample yields some 150,000 distinct CDR3 sequences, more than 25% seen once. Worth noting for this clonotype: Its antigen remains unidentified.

Material: CD8+ T cells from cultured PBMCs, obtained from culture after CMV antigen stimulation. The source of this sequence is a human donor in good health (CMV status not recorded). Some clones in this sample may be carry-over from other donors' samples.

CDR3 residues: CASLSTGQTIKDTQYF. CDR3 nucleotides: TGTGCCAGCCTCTCCACAGGCCAGACGATCAAGGATACGCAGTATTTT. This chain links TRBV6-1 with TRBJ2-3; perhaps TRBD1 as D (5 bases). The ends were cut back, 8 bases at V and 6 bases at J, with 24 bases in the middle. CDR1 is MNHNS and CDR2 is SASEGT in the germline V gene. This CDR3 contains 16 residues.